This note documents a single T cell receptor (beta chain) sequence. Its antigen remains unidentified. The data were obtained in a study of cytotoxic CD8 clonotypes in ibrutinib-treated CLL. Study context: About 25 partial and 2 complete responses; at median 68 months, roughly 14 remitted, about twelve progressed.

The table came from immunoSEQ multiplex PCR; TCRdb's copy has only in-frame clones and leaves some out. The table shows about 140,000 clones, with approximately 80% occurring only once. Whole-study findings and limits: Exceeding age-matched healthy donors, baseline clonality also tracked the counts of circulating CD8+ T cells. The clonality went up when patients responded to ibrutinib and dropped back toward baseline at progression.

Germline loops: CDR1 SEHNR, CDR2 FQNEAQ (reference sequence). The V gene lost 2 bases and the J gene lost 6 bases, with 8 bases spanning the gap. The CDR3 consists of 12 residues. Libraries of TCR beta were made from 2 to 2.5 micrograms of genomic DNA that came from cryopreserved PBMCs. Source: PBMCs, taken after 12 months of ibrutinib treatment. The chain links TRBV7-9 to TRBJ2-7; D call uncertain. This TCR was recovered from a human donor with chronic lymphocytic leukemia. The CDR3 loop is CASSLIRSEQYF. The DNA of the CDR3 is TGTGCCAGCAGCTTAATTAGGAGCGAGCAGTACTTC.